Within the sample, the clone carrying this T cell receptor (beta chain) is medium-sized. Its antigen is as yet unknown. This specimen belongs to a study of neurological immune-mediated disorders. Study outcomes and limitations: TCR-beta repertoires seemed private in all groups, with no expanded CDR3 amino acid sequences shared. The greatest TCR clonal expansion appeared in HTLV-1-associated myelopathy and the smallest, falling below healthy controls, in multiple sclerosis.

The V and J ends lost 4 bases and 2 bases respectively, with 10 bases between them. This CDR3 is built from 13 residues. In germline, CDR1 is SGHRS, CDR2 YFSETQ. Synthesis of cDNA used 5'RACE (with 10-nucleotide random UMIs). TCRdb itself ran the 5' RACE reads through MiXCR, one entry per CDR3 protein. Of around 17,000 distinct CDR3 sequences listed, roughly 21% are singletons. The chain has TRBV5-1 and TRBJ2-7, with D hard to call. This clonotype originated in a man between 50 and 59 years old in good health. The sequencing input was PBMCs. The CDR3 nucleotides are TGCGCCAGCAGCCCCTACAATCCCTACGAGCAGTACTTC. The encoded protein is CASSPYNPYEQYF. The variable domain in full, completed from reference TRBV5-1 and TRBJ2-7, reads KAGVTQTPRYLIKTRGQQVTLSCSPISGHRSVSWYQQTPGQGLQFLFEYFSETQRNKGNFPGRFSGRQFSNSRSEMNVSTLELGDSALYLCASSPYNPYEQYFGPGTRLTVT.